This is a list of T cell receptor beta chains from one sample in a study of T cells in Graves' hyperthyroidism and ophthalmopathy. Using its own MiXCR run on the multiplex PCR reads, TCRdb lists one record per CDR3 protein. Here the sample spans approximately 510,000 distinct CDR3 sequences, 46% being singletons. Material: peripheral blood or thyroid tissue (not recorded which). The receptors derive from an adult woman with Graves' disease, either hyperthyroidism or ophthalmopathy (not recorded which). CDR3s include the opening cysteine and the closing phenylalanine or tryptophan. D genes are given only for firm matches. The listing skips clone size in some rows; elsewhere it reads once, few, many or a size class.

CASSLDPGSETQYF	TGTGCCAGCAGCTTAGATCCGGGAAGTGAGACCCAGTACTTC	NA	many	TRBV11-2	TRBJ2-5
CSADTTGRF	TGCAGTGCTGATACGACAGGGAGGTTT	TRBD1	few	TRBV20-1	TRBJ1-1
CASSYRRALEQYF	TGTGCCAGCAGTTACCGGAGGGCCCTGGAGCAGTACTTC	NA	many	TRBV6-2/TRBV6-3	TRBJ2-7
CSARGTVNYGYTF	TGCAGTGCTAGAGGGACAGTTAACTATGGCTACACCTTC	NA	many	TRBV20-1	TRBJ1-2
CASSPPQGSNTGELFF	TGTGCCAGCAGTCCCCCTCAGGGTTCGAACACCGGGGAGCTGTTTTTT	NA	many	TRBV13	TRBJ2-2
CASSLPGTAISEQYF	TGTGCCAGCAGTTTACCGGGGACAGCAATTAGCGAGCAGTACTTC	TRBD1	NA	TRBV2	TRBJ2-7
CSVETSQETQYF	TGCAGCGTTGAGACGTCTCAAGAGACCCAGTACTTC	NA	NA	TRBV29-1	TRBJ2-5
CAPGGANYGYTF	TGTGCCCCCGGGGGGGCTAACTATGGCTACACCTTC	NA	many	TRBV7-2	TRBJ1-2
CASSETGRGYGYTF	TGTGCCAGCAGTGAGACAGGGAGGGGCTATGGCTACACCTTC	TRBD1	many	TRBV6-4	TRBJ1-2
CAWSVERNSPLHF	TGTGCCTGGAGTGTGGAACGGAATTCACCCCTCCACTTT	NA	many	TRBV30	TRBJ1-6
CASSESPAGADTQYF	TGCGCCAGCAGTGAGTCCCCAGCGGGAGCAGATACGCAGTATTTT	TRBD2	many	TRBV10-1	TRBJ2-3
CAISRQGAYYGYTF	TGTGCCATCAGTCGACAGGGGGCATACTATGGCTACACCTTC	TRBD1	many	TRBV10-3	TRBJ1-2
CAWSSLAGETQYF	TGTGCCTGGAGTTCCTTAGCGGGAGAGACCCAGTACTTC	TRBD2	few	TRBV30	TRBJ2-5
CASSLGISDSLGYTF	TGTGCCAGCAGCTTAGGAATCTCGGACAGCCTTGGCTACACCTTC	NA	NA	TRBV7-2	TRBJ1-2
CASSQVQGGANYGYTF	TGCGCCAGCAGCCAAGTCCAGGGTGGGGCTAACTATGGCTACACCTTC	NA	many	TRBV4-1	TRBJ1-2
CASTNEAQPQHF	TGTGCCAGCACCAACGAAGCTCAGCCCCAGCATTTT	NA	many	TRBV28	TRBJ1-5
CASSSRDRGRNTEAFF	TGTGCCAGCAGCTCCCGGGACAGGGGAAGGAACACTGAAGCTTTCTTT	TRBD1	many	TRBV3-1	TRBJ1-1
CASSYGNGSGPEQYF	TGTGCCAGCAGTTACGGTAACGGGTCTGGTCCCGAGCAGTACTTC	NA	many	TRBV6-5	TRBJ2-7
CASSLGKRYSNQPQHF	TGTGCCAGCAGCTTAGGCAAGCGTTATAGCAATCAGCCCCAGCATTTT	NA	NA	TRBV7-2	TRBJ1-5
CASRRDGLYGYTF	TGCGCCAGCAGACGGGACGGCCTCTATGGCTACACCTTC	NA	NA	TRBV10-2	TRBJ1-2